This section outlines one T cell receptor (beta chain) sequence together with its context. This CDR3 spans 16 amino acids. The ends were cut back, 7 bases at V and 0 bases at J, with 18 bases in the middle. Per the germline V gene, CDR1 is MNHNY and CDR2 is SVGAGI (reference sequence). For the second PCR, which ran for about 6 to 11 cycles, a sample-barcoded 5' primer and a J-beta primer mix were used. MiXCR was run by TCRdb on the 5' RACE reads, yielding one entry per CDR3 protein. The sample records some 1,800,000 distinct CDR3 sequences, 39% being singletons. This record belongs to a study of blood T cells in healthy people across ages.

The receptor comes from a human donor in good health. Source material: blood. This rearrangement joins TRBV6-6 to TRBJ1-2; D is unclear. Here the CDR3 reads CASTPSGSGANYGYTF. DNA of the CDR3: TGTGCCAGCACCCCCTCCGGCAGTGGGGCTAACTATGGCTACACCTTC.